Presented here are 18 T cell receptor beta chains from one specimen sequenced in a study of early T cells in non-severe SARS-CoV-2 infection. TCRdb re-called the 5' RACE reads with MiXCR, one entry per CDR3 protein. Of tens of thousands of distinct CDR3 sequences in the sample, over 9% are singletons; the top ten hold roughly an eighth. The specimen was whole blood. These receptors were obtained from an adult who was a healthcare worker with PCR-confirmed SARS-CoV-2 infection or an uninfected control (not recorded which).

This clonotype was picked up a small number of times. This chain links TRBV11-2 with TRBJ1-3; no clear D gene. V lost 5 bases and J lost 4, with 15 bases in between. Germline V gives CDR1 SGHAT, CDR2 FQNNGV. The CDR3 covers 15 residues. The CDR3 here is CASSLAGFSGNTIYF. In DNA form, the CDR3 reads TGTGCCAGCAGCCTCGCAGGTTTTTCGGGAAACACCATATATTTT.

This clonotype has just a few counts. The rearrangement joins TRBV6-6 to TRBJ2-7, with D perhaps given as TRBD1 or TRBD2 (5 bases each). Germline values: CDR1 MNHNY, CDR2 SVGAGI (reference sequence). This CDR3 comprises 16 residues. Between the trimmed V and J ends, which lost 1 base and 6 bases, there was a span of 19 bases. The CDR3 DNA is TGTGCCAGCAGTTACTTCCGGGACGCCTCGATCGGCGAGCAGTACTTC. Amino acids: CASSYFRDASIGEQYF.

In its sample, this clonotype was seen many times. The chain recombines TRBV7-2 with TRBJ1-2; 10 bases line up with TRBD1. Looked up from germline, CDR1 is SGHTA and CDR2 is FQGNSA. CDR3 length: 16 amino acids. The ends lost 4 bases at V and 1 base at J; junction bases unmatched: 6. The CDR3 region is CASSSTGGLLNYGYTF. CDR3 bases: TGTGCCAGCAGCTCGACAGGGGGCCTCCTTAACTATGGCTACACCTTC.

This clonotype was counted between two and nine times. V usage is TRBV28 and J usage is TRBJ2-7, with TRBD1 matching 8 bases. The V gene's germline CDR1 is MDHEN and CDR2 SYDVKM. V trimming: 5 bases; J trimming: 0 bases; junction bases outside the gene matches: 6. The CDR3 runs to 15 residues. Here the CDR3 DNA reads TGTGCCAGCAGTCCGCCGGGACAGGCCTCCTACGAGCAGTACTTC. This encodes CASSPPGQASYEQYF.

The chain carries TRBV12-3 or TRBV12-4 and TRBJ2-7, with 8 bases that match TRBD2. This CDR3 region has 15 residues. Unmatched junction bases numbered 9, after V lost 6 bases and J lost 2 bases. The CDR3 coding sequence is TGTGCCAGCAGCCGAGCGGGGGCACCCCCCTACGAGCAGTACTTC. Protein sequence: CASSRAGAPPYEQYF.

This clonotype appeared many times. The J gene is TRBJ2-5, the V gene TRBV7-9, with 11 bases lining up with TRBD1. This CDR3 has 15 amino acids. The J segment lost 2 bases and the V segment lost 4 bases, leaving 3 bases of the junction unmatched. Germline assignment: CDR1 SEHNR and CDR2 FQNEAQ (reference sequence). The DNA of the CDR3 is TGTGCCAGCAGCTGGGGACAGGGGGGTCAAGAGACCCAGTACTTC. As protein: CASSWGQGGQETQYF.

This clonotype has a count of ten or more. V usage is TRBV12-3 or TRBV12-4 and J usage is TRBJ1-4; 7 bases match TRBD1. The junction had 4 bases not matched to a gene; V was cut back by 6 bases and J by 3 bases. CDR3 size: 14 residues. The CDR3 DNA reads as TGTGCCAGCAGGAGGGGGCTGTCTAATGAAAAACTGTTTTTT. As protein: CASRRGLSNEKLFF.

This clonotype was recorded many times. The CDR3 sequence is CASSSGRRSNQPQHF. The DNA of the CDR3 is TGTGCCAGCAGTTCGGGGCGGCGTAGCAATCAGCCCCAGCATTTT. The chain is built from TRBV6-5 and TRBJ1-5; D may be TRBD1 (5 bases). This CDR3 spans 15 amino acids. The germline V gene has CDR1 MNHEY and CDR2 SVGAGI. The V and J ends lost 4 bases and 0 bases respectively, with 10 bases between them.

Many counts were recorded for this clonotype. This chain connects TRBV6-2 or TRBV6-3 to TRBJ1-5; no clear D gene. Germline CDR1 MNHEY, CDR2 SVGEGT. The V and J ends lost 5 bases and 0 bases respectively, with 8 bases between them. The CDR3 is 14 amino acids. Here the CDR3 reads CASSEGSSNQPQHF. For the CDR3, the DNA is TGTGCCAGCAGTGAGGGTAGTAGCAATCAGCCCCAGCATTTT.

This clonotype was detected only a few times. This chain links TRBV11-2 with TRBJ2-2; TRBD1 aligns across 8 bases. Germline V gene sequence: CDR1 SGHAT, CDR2 FQNNGV. The CDR3 runs 17 residues. J gave up 0 bases and V 5 bases, and 8 bases lay outside the gene matches. DNA for the CDR3: TGTGCCAGCAGCGCCGGACAGGGATCCCCGAACACCGGGGAGCTGTTTTTT. Its protein product is CASSAGQGSPNTGELFF.

V usage is TRBV10-3 and J usage is TRBJ1-2, with unresolved D. Trimming took off 10 bases at V and 4 bases at J, with 16 bases between the two ends. The CDR3 contains 13 residues. Germline-derived CDR1 and CDR2 are ENHRY and SYGVKD. The CDR3 reads CATIPSAGYGYTF. CDR3 nucleotide sequence: TGTGCCACCATTCCTTCTGCGGGCTATGGCTACACCTTC.

This clonotype was counted ten times or more. This sequence joins TRBV4-3 and TRBJ2-3; 12 nucleotides line up with TRBD2. This CDR3 comprises 15 residues. V shed 4 bases and J 1 base; nucleotides not matched to a gene: 0. The germline V gene encodes CDR1 LGHNA and CDR2 YSLEER. The CDR3 loop reads CASSRTSGGTDTQYF. CDR3 sequence (DNA): TGCGCCAGCAGCCGGACTAGCGGGGGCACAGATACGCAGTATTTT.

This clonotype has ten or more counts. J is TRBJ2-7 and V is TRBV2; possibly TRBD1 for D (6 bases). The CDR3 runs 12 residues. The ends were cut back, 7 bases at V and 2 bases at J, with 9 bases in the middle. Germline V CDR1 and CDR2: SNHLY, FYNNEI. For the CDR3, the DNA is TGTGCCAGCACGGACAGTACCTACGAGCAGTACTTC. Translated: CASTDSTYEQYF. Based on the CDR3 plus reference TRBV2 and TRBJ2-7, the full variable domain is EPEVTQTPSHQVTQMGQEVILRCVPISNHLYFYWYRQILGQKVEFLVSFYNNEISEKSEIFDDQFSVERPDGSNFTLKIRSTKLEDSAMYFCASTDSTYEQYFGPGTRLTVT.

The rearrangement links TRBV12-3 or TRBV12-4 to TRBJ1-3, with D unresolved. V shed 5 bases and J shed 7 bases, with 9 bases lying between them. The CDR3 is 12 amino acids. The DNA of the CDR3 is TGTGCCAGCAGTCTGAATTTTAACACCATATATTTT. Encoded protein: CASSLNFNTIYF.

In this sample, this clonotype turned up many times. This chain links TRBV24-1 with TRBJ1-1; TRBD1 might be the D (6 bases). Germline values: CDR1 KGHDR, CDR2 SFDVKD. Trimming stripped 3 bases from V and 1 base from J, with 11 bases between. The CDR3 covers 15 residues. This CDR3 reads CATSDGLTGNTEAFF. CDR3 nucleotides: TGTGCCACCAGTGATGGGCTGACAGGGAACACTGAAGCTTTCTTT.

The chain recombines TRBV10-3 with TRBJ2-1; 7 bases are a match to TRBD1. CDR1 ENHRY and CDR2 SYGVKD come from the germline V gene. V lost 6 bases to trimming and J lost 0 bases; unmatched junction nucleotides: 5. This CDR3 is 15 amino acids long. CDR3 region: CAIRGTVSSYNEQFF. The CDR3 DNA reads as TGTGCCATCAGGGGGACAGTGAGCTCCTACAATGAGCAGTTCTTC.

This clonotype came up many times. The chain joins TRBV6-1 to TRBJ2-5; TRBD2 agrees at 10 bases. Germline values: CDR1 MNHNS, CDR2 SASEGT. The junction had 11 bases not matched to a gene; V was cut back by 6 bases and J by 7 bases. The CDR3 is made up of 15 amino acids. In DNA, the CDR3 is TGTGCCAGCAGCCTTCAAAGCGGGGGGGAGGGGACCCAGTACTTC. It yields the protein CASSLQSGGEGTQYF.

CDR3 bases: TGTGCCAGCTCACCAGACAATAACTATGGCTACACCTTC. Its translation is CASSPDNNYGYTF. The chain combines TRBV18 with TRBJ1-2; D remains unclear. The CDR3 runs to 13 residues. From germline, CDR1 is KGHSH and CDR2 LQKENI. Trimming removed 2 bases at V and 1 base at J, with 5 bases between.